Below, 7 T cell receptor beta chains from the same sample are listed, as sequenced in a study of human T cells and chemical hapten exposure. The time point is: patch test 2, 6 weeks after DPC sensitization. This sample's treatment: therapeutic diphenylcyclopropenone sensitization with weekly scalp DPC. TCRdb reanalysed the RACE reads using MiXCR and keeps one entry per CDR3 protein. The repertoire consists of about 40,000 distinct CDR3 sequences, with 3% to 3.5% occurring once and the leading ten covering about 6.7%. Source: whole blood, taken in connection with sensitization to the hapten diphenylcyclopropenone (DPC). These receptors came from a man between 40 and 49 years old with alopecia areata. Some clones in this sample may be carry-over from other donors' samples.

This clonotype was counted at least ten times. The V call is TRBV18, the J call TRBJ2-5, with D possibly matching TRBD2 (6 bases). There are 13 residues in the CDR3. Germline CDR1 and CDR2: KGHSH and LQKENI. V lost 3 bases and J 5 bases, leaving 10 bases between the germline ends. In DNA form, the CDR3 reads TGTGCCAGCTCACCGCAGGGAGGTGAGACCCAGTACTTC. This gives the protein CASSPQGGETQYF.

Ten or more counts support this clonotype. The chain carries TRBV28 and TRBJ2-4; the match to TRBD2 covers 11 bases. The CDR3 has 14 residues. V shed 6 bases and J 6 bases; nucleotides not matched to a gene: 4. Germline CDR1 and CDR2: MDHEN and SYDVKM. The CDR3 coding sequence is TGTGCCAGCAGCCCTGGACTAGCGGGAAACATTCAGTACTTC. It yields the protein CASSPGLAGNIQYF.

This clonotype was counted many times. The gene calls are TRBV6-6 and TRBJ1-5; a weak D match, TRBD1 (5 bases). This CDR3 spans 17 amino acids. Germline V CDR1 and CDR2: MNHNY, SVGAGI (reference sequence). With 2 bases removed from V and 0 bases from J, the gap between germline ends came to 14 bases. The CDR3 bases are TGTGCCAGCAGTTACCAGGGAGACACATTTAGCAATCAGCCCCAGCATTTT. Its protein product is CASSYQGDTFSNQPQHF.

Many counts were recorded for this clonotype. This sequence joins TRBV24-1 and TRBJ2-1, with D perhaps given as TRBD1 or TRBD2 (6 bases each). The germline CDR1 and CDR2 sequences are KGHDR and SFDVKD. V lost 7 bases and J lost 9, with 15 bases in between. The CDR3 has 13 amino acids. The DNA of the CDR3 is TGTGCCACCAGGGGATTAAGGGGGGCTGAGCAGTTCTTC. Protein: CATRGLRGAEQFF.

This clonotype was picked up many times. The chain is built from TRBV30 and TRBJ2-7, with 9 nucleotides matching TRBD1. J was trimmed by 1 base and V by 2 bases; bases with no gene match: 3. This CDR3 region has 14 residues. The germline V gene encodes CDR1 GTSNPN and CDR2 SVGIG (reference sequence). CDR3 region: CAWSSGTGSYEQYF. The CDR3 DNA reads TGTGCCTGGAGTTCCGGGACAGGGTCCTACGAGCAGTACTTC.

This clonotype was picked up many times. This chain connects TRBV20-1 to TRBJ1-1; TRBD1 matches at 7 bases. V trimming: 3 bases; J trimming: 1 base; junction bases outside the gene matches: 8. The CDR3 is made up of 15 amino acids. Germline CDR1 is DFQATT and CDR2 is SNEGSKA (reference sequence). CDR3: CSASRAGGRNTEAFF. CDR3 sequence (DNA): TGCAGTGCTAGTCGAGCAGGGGGTCGGAACACTGAAGCTTTCTTT.

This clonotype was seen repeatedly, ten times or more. Here the CDR3 reads CASSSRGSGYGYTF. CDR3 nucleotides: TGTGCCAGCAGCTCTAGGGGGAGCGGCTATGGCTACACCTTC. This chain links TRBV7-9 with TRBJ1-2; TRBD1 might be the D (6 bases). The germline V gene has CDR1 SEHNR and CDR2 FQNEAQ (reference sequence). Trimming took off 4 bases at V and 4 bases at J, with 13 bases between the two ends. This CDR3 is built from 14 residues. Full variable domain (outside the CDR3, taken from reference TRBV7-9 and TRBJ1-2): DTGVSQNPRHKITKRGQNVTFRCDPISEHNRLYWYRQTLGQGPEFLTYFQNEAQLEKSRLLSDRFSAERPKGSFSTLEIQRTEQGDSAMYLCASSSRGSGYGYTFGSGTRLTVV.